The count of the clone carrying this T cell receptor beta chain is one. The CDR3 has 14 amino acids. V was trimmed by 4 bases and J by 1 base, leaving 10 bases between them. Germline loops: CDR1 SGHTA, CDR2 FQGNSA. This specimen comes from a study of radiation and T cells in renal cell carcinoma. As for time point: baseline pretreatment blood. Treatment noted: 15 Gy SBRT to primary tumor, nephrectomy 4 weeks later. After SBRT, blood was collected at 2 and 4 weeks, plus baseline. Clear cell pathology was present in this patient's renal cell carcinoma. Using immunoSEQ multiplex PCR, the repertoire was profiled, and TCRdb retains in-frame clones only, with some absent. The table shows over 45,000 clones, with over 70% occurring only once.

This rearrangement joins TRBV7-2 to TRBJ2-5, with D maybe TRBD2 (5 bases). The TCR was taken from a man aged 55 to 70 with renal cell carcinoma. Sample: blood, taken from a patient whose treatment included radiotherapy and nephrectomy. The DNA of the CDR3 is TGTGCCAGCAGCTCTTCCGGGATCCAAGAGACCCAGTACTTC. Its translation is CASSSSGIQETQYF.